The source of this T cell receptor beta chain is a study of CD8+ T cells in alopecia areata. After pooling, cutaneous lymph node cells were sorted with CD4, CD8alpha, NKG2D, NKG2ACE and other markers. Germline CDR1 is FNHDT and CDR2 is SITEND (reference sequence). Trimming shortened V by 0 bases and J by 3 bases, and 11 bases separated the two germline ends. The CDR3 spans 15 residues. This clone appeared a few times. Each gene name is a mouse one. The read halts 4 residues ahead of the CDR3 end, with the missing end drawn from the germline J gene. As the sequencing template, cDNA was produced by extracting RNA and reverse transcribing it. Profiling relied on immunoSEQ multiplex PCR, and the TCRdb table lists in-frame clones only, not all of them. The table lists 270,000 or so clones, with no singletons.

V gene TRBV19 combines with J gene TRBJ2-3, with D tentatively TRBD1 (5 bases). The sequence was obtained from a C3H/HeJ mouse with alopecia areata. MHC haplotype here: H2-k. The sequencing sample was made of CD4+ T cells sorted from a lymph node. The DNA read from the CDR3 is TGTGCCAGCAGTATAGCTCCCCAGGGCGCAGAA. Its translation is CASSIAPQGAE. The whole CDR3 sequence reads CASSIAPQGAETLYF.